This T cell receptor (beta chain) was identified in a study of blood T cell repertoires in COVID-19. Study in general: The origin of the acute and convalescent COVID-19 samples was the United States, Italy and Spain. Sources were T cells, B-cell-depleted T cells, or PBMCs; the material itself was cDNA or gDNA.

In the original processing: Quantification of nucleated cells was approximated via reference gene primer amplification. Clones were sequenced by immunoSEQ multiplex PCR, and TCRdb holds only the in-frame ones, with some missing. That table furnishes V, J and clone size, whereas the DNA furnished D and trimming. This sample has a few hundred thousand clones, with roughly 87% found just once. The sequenced sample was peripheral blood. The clonotype comes from a woman aged 40 to 50 who had recovered from COVID-19.

The CDR3: CASSYSAGLNTEAFF. As DNA, the CDR3 is TGTGCCAGCAGTTACTCGGCGGGGCTGAACACTGAAGCTTTCTTT. The chain is built from TRBV6-5 and TRBJ1-1; D perhaps matches TRBD1 (5 bases). This CDR3 contains 15 residues. Germline V gene data show CDR1 as MNHEY and CDR2 as SVGAGI. V lost 0 bases, J lost 0 bases, and 8 bases lay in between.